Listed below are T cell receptor beta chains from one sample, sequenced in a study of T cell responses to AZD1222 COVID-19 vaccine. This table comes from immunoSEQ multiplex PCR, and its TCRdb copy is limited to in-frame clones, with some not included. The table shows over 85,000 clones, with 70% to 90% occurring only once. The sample consisted of peripheral blood, taken on day 0 of AZD1222 vaccination. The receptors shown here come from an adult in good health. Each CDR3 is given with its conserved first and last residue. A D gene is named only where the DNA matches it firmly. Some rows mark clone size as missing; the rest say once, few, many or name a class of expanded clone.

j_call | v_call | clone_size | d_call | cdr3_aa | cdr3_nt
TRBJ1-2 | TRBV7-8 | . | . | CASSSRIANYGYTF | TGTGCCAGCAGCTCCCGAATAGCTAACTATGGCTACACCTTC
TRBJ2-1 | TRBV6-5 | . | TRBD2 | CATRPGLANGEQFF | TGTGCCACCCGACCGGGACTAGCGAATGGTGAGCAGTTCTTC
TRBJ2-2 | TRBV9 | . | . | CASSVERRTGELFF | TGTGCCAGCAGCGTAGAGAGGAGGACCGGGGAGCTGTTTTTT
TRBJ2-1 | TRBV6-1 | . | TRBD2 | CASSGEGIISYNEQFF | TGTGCCAGCAGTGGGGAGGGGATAATCTCCTACAATGAGCAGTTCTTC
TRBJ1-2 | TRBV7-8 | . | TRBD1 | CASSPITGVGHGYTF | TGTGCCAGCAGCCCGATCACAGGGGTTGGGCATGGCTACACCTTC
TRBJ2-2 | TRBV7-7 | . | . | CASSADRGSGELFF | TGTGCTAGCAGCGCTGACCGGGGCAGCGGGGAGCTGTTTTTT
TRBJ2-5 | TRBV28 | . | . | CASSLTGGSGNQETQYF | TGTGCCAGCAGTTTAACTGGCGGGTCGGGCAACCAAGAGACCCAGTACTTC
TRBJ1-1 | TRBV10-3 | . | TRBD1 | CAFEQGADDEAFF | TGTGCCTTCGAACAGGGGGCGGATGATGAAGCTTTCTTT
TRBJ2-3 | TRBV19 | few | TRBD2 | CASSKATSGGAPDTQYF | TGTGCCAGTAGTAAAGCGACTAGCGGGGGGGCCCCAGATACGCAGTATTTT
TRBJ1-1 | TRBV5-1 | . | . | CASSLGSEAFF | TGCGCCAGCAGCTTGGGTAGTGAAGCTTTCTTT
TRBJ1-5 | TRBV27 | . | . | CASSTTKGQRQPQHF | TGTGCCAGCAGTACCACAAAGGGGCAGCGGCAGCCCCAGCATTTT
TRBJ1-5 | TRBV28 | . | TRBD1 | CASSRLGQGGGQPQHF | TGTGCCAGCAGCCGCTTGGGACAGGGAGGAGGTCAGCCCCAGCATTTT
TRBJ1-2 | TRBV7-9 | . | . | CASSDDSLYGYTF | TGTGCCAGCAGCGACGACAGCCTCTATGGCTACACCTTC
TRBJ2-1 | TRBV9 | . | TRBD1 | CASSVARGLHEQFF | TGTGCCAGCAGCGTAGCCAGGGGGCTACATGAGCAGTTCTTC
TRBJ1-1 | TRBV29-1 | . | TRBD1 | CSVETSGTAKAFF | TGCAGCGTTGAAACCTCCGGGACAGCTAAAGCTTTCTTT
TRBJ2-4 | TRBV11-1 | . | TRBD1 | CASSLGQGGAKNIQYF | TGTGCCAGCAGCTTAGGACAGGGGGGAGCCAAAAACATTCAGTACTTC
TRBJ2-5 | TRBV19 | . | TRBD2 | CASSLLAGAQETQYF | TGTGCCAGTAGTTTGCTAGCGGGGGCCCAAGAGACCCAGTACTTC
TRBJ2-3 | TRBV18 | . | TRBD1 | CASSPGQLTDTQYF | TGTGCCAGCTCACCGGGACAGCTCACAGATACGCAGTATTTT
TRBJ1-4 | TRBV3-1/TRBV3-2 | once | . | CASCEKLFF | TGTGCCAGCTGTGAAAAACTGTTTTTT
TRBJ2-7 | TRBV19 | . | TRBD1 | CASHRTGSSYEQYF | TGTGCCAGCCATAGGACAGGGAGCTCCTACGAGCAGTACTTC
TRBJ2-5 | TRBV29-1 | . | . | CSVDLKETQYF | TGCAGCGTGGACCTTAAGGAGACCCAGTACTTC
TRBJ2-5 | TRBV29-1 | . | TRBD2 | CSVDIGSTSGETQYF | TGCAGCGTTGATATCGGCAGTACTAGCGGAGAGACCCAGTACTTC
TRBJ2-1 | TRBV6-6 | . | TRBD2 | CASSGPTSGRNEQFF | TGTGCCAGCTCCGGGCCCACTAGCGGGAGGAATGAGCAGTTCTTC